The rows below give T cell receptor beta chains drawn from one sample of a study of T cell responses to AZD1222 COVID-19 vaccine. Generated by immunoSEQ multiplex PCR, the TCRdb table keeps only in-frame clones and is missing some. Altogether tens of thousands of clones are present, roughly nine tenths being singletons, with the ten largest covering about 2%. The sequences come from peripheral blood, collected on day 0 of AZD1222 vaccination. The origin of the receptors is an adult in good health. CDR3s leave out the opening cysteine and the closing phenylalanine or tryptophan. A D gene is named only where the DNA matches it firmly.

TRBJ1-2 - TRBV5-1 ASSLDYRGNANYGYT
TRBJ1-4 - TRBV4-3 ASSQSTTTNEKLF
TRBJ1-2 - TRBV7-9 ASSLAGGYT
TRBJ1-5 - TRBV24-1 ATSENSYNQPQH
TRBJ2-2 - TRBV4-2 ASMPGGTANTGELF
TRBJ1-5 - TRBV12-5 ASGRLNSDQPQH
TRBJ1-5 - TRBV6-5 ASSLMTGSNQPQH
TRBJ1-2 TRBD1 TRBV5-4 ASSLRTGYGYT
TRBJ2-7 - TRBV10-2 ASSEGYEQY
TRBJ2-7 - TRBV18 ASSEGQYYEQY
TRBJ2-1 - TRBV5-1 ASSLVGDSYNEQF
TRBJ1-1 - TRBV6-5 ASSWEGNTEAF
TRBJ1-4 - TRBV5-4 ASSSIVGGDEKLF